These 2 T cell receptor beta chains originate from one sample sequenced in a study of T cell responses to AZD1222 COVID-19 vaccine. The data were produced by immunoSEQ multiplex PCR, yet TCRdb's version contains in-frame clones alone and is incomplete. Of 90,000 to 150,000 clones in the sample, around nine tenths are singletons; the top ten hold around 7.1%. The material sequenced was peripheral blood, taken 28 days after the second AZD1222 dose. Every receptor here comes from an adult who received the AZD1222 COVID-19 vaccine.

A few counts support this clone. V is TRBV9 and J is TRBJ1-2; the D is unclear. Looked up from germline, CDR1 is SGDLS and CDR2 is YYNGEE. The CDR3 is 13 amino acids. V lost 0 bases to trimming and J lost 4 bases, with 7 bases between them. The CDR3 DNA reads as TGTGCCAGCAGCGTAGTATTGGGCTATGGCTACACCTTC. Its translation is CASSVVLGYGYTF.

The chain links TRBV6-5 to TRBJ1-1; D is possibly TRBD1 (5 bases). Trimming took 6 bases from V and 2 from J, leaving 10 bases between them. The CDR3 extends over 13 amino acids. Germline assignment: CDR1 MNHEY and CDR2 SVGAGI. The CDR3 region is CASSGQFNTEAFF. DNA for the CDR3: TGTGCCAGCAGCGGACAATTCAACACTGAAGCTTTCTTT.